A selection of T cell receptor beta chains follows, all from one sample in a study of control samples from healthy donors and cancer patients. The assay was immunoSEQ multiplex PCR, and TCRdb's table has in-frame clones only and misses some. The data hold roughly 59,000 clones, with around 90% observed a single time. The sample comprised PBMCs. The receptors come from a man aged 35 to 55 with colorectal cancer. CDR3s include the opening cysteine and the closing phenylalanine or tryptophan. D genes are given only for firm matches. The size of a clone is reported for some rows only, either as once, few or many, or as a class for expanded clones.

J | V | size | D | CDR3 | DNA
TRBJ1-2 | TRBV5-4 | NA | NA | CASSLDSSYGYTF | TGTGCCAGCAGCTTGGACAGCTCCTATGGCTACACCTTC
TRBJ1-2 | TRBV30 | NA | TRBD1 | CAWSVGDRGLSNYGYTF | TGTGCCTGGAGTGTAGGGGACAGGGGGCTATCTAACTATGGCTACACCTTC
TRBJ1-2 | TRBV2 | NA | NA | CASKQRANYGYTF | TGTGCCAGCAAGCAGAGGGCTAACTATGGCTACACCTTC
TRBJ2-7 | TRBV5-1 | NA | NA | CASSPPRDYEQYF | TGCGCCAGCAGCCCCCCCAGGGACTACGAGCAGTACTTC
TRBJ1-5 | TRBV3-1/TRBV3-2 | NA | NA | CASSQDRGNQPQHF | TGTGCCAGCAGCCAAGACAGGGGTAATCAGCCCCAGCATTTT
TRBJ2-3 | TRBV5-4 | NA | NA | CASSLEGQYKDTQYF | TGTGCCAGCAGCTTGGAAGGACAGTACAAAGATACGCAGTATTTT
TRBJ1-5 | TRBV7-8 | NA | TRBD1 | CASSPQWTGNQPQHF | TGTGCCAGCAGCCCCCAGTGGACAGGAAATCAGCCCCAGCATTTT
TRBJ1-1 | TRBV3-1/TRBV3-2 | once | TRBD1 | CASSQRPGGLSAFF | TGTGCCAGCAGCCAGAGGCCAGGGGGCCTATCAGCTTTCTTT
TRBJ2-5 | TRBV5-4 | NA | NA | CASSRGKGLTQETQYF | TGTGCCAGCAGCCGGGGGAAGGGCTTAACTCAGGAGACCCAGTACTTC
TRBJ2-4 | TRBV5-1 | once | NA | CASSLAGAGGGNIQYF | TGCGCCAGCAGCTTGGCCGGTGCAGGGGGAGGAAACATTCAGTACTTC
TRBJ1-2 | TRBV15 | NA | NA | CATSSGNNYGYTF | TGTGCCACCAGCAGCGGGAATAACTATGGCTACACCTTC
TRBJ2-3 | TRBV2 | NA | TRBD1 | CASSETTGVQYF | TGTGCCAGCAGTGAAACGACAGGGGTGCAGTATTTT
TRBJ1-1 | TRBV2 | NA | NA | CASARRLEAFF | TGTGCCAGCGCTAGACGGCTTGAAGCTTTCTTT
TRBJ2-2 | TRBV5-6 | NA | TRBD2 | CASSLPGLAGRNTGELFF | TGTGCCAGCAGCTTACCGGGACTAGCGGGGAGAAACACCGGGGAGCTGTTTTTT
TRBJ1-1 | TRBV2 | few | TRBD1 | CASRRTGVVNTEAFF | TGTGCCAGCAGAAGAACAGGGGTAGTTAACACTGAAGCTTTCTTT
TRBJ1-3 | TRBV3-1/TRBV3-2 | NA | NA | CASSPSNRRNTIYF | TGTGCCAGCAGCCCAAGCAACCGTAGAAACACCATATATTTT
TRBJ1-4 | TRBV11-2 | NA | TRBD1 | CASSPQGAQTNEKLFF | TGTGCCAGCAGCCCACAGGGGGCGCAAACTAATGAAAAACTGTTTTTT
TRBJ1-2 | TRBV13 | NA | TRBD1 | CASSRQTGGFGYTF | TGTGCCAGCAGCCGGCAGACAGGGGGCTTTGGCTACACCTTC
TRBJ2-3 | TRBV4-1 | once | NA | CASSQADTQYF | TGCGCCAGCAGCCAGGCAGATACGCAGTATTTT
TRBJ2-1 | TRBV15 | NA | NA | CATSSYHRDEQFF | TGTGCCACCAGCAGTTATCACAGGGATGAGCAGTTCTTC
TRBJ2-5 | TRBV6-5 | NA | NA | CASSPRETQYF | TGTGCCAGCTCACCCAGAGAGACCCAGTACTTC
TRBJ2-3 | TRBV7-8 | NA | TRBD2 | CASSLTSGGAGPTQYF | TGTGCCAGCAGCTTAACCAGCGGGGGGGCTGGTCCTACGCAGTATTTT
TRBJ2-7 | TRBV25-1 | NA | NA | CASSEFNGLVSGQYF | TGTGCCAGCAGTGAATTTAACGGCCTGGTCTCTGGGCAGTACTTC
TRBJ1-5 | TRBV30 | NA | NA | CAWSVPRTGGPQHF | TGTGCCTGGAGTGTCCCCCGGACTGGGGGGCCCCAGCATTTT
TRBJ2-1 | TRBV6-6 | NA | NA | CASSFTSFEQFF | TGTGCCAGCAGTTTTACTAGTTTTGAGCAGTTCTTC
TRBJ1-3 | TRBV21-1 | NA | NA | CASSKAADTIYF | TGTGCCAGCAGCAAAGCTGCTGACACCATATATTTT
TRBJ1-2 | TRBV5-6 | NA | TRBD1 | CASSETLRGSGFGYTF | TGTGCCAGCAGCGAAACCCTCAGGGGGTCGGGATTTGGCTACACCTTC
TRBJ2-2 | TRBV2 | NA | NA | CASTGGAYTGELFF | TGTGCCAGTACTGGGGGGGCGTACACCGGGGAGCTGTTTTTT
TRBJ2-2 | TRBV29-1 | NA | TRBD2 | CSVERAGAVTGELFF | TGCAGCGTTGAAAGGGCGGGAGCGGTCACCGGGGAGCTGTTTTTT
TRBJ1-3 | TRBV5-1 | NA | TRBD1 | CASSSQGAGNTIYF | TGCGCCAGCAGCTCACAGGGGGCTGGAAACACCATATATTTT
TRBJ1-2 | TRBV5-1 | NA | NA | CASTPGLDYGYTF | TGCGCCAGCACCCCGGGTTTGGACTATGGCTACACCTTC
TRBJ1-1 | TRBV30 | NA | NA | CAWSSKTEAFF | TGTGCCTGGAGTAGTAAAACTGAAGCTTTCTTT
TRBJ1-5 | TRBV10-3 | NA | NA | CAISSTTHQPQHF | TGTGCCATCAGTTCAACTACTCATCAGCCCCAGCATTTT
TRBJ1-3 | TRBV5-8 | NA | NA | CASSYRSGNTIYF | TGTGCCAGCAGCTATCGCTCTGGAAACACCATATATTTT
TRBJ2-7 | TRBV5-1 | NA | TRBD1 | CASSLGGTAYEQYF | TGCGCCAGCAGCTTGGGGGGGACAGCCTACGAGCAGTACTTC
TRBJ1-3 | TRBV6-6 | NA | NA | CASRSGTGGNTIYF | TGTGCCAGCAGATCCGGAACGGGGGGAAACACCATATATTTT
TRBJ1-1 | TRBV5-1 | NA | NA | CASSQTGTLTEAFF | TGCGCCAGCAGCCAAACCGGGACACTCACTGAAGCTTTCTTT
TRBJ1-1 | TRBV28 | NA | NA | CATFQGWTEAFF | TGTGCCACCTTTCAGGGTTGGACTGAAGCTTTCTTT
TRBJ1-2 | TRBV2 | NA | NA | CASRQGLQRGYTF | TGTGCCAGCAGGCAGGGACTGCAGAGAGGCTACACCTTC
TRBJ1-2 | TRBV5-8 | NA | NA | CASSFYFRLNYGYTF | TGTGCCAGCAGCTTTTATTTCAGACTAAACTATGGCTACACCTTC
TRBJ2-1 | TRBV5-1 | NA | NA | CASSLTLSPYNEQFF | TGCGCCAGCAGCTTGACCCTATCGCCCTACAATGAGCAGTTCTTC
TRBJ1-2 | TRBV19 | NA | NA | CASSKGLNDGYTF | TGTGCCAGTAGTAAAGGCCTCAATGACGGCTACACCTTC
TRBJ2-5 | TRBV7-6 | NA | NA | CASSPMTKPQETQYF | TGTGCCAGCAGCCCAATGACGAAACCACAAGAGACCCAGTACTTC
TRBJ2-7 | TRBV7-9 | NA | NA | CASSPTERTYEQYF | TGTGCCAGCAGCCCTACTGAGAGGACCTACGAGCAGTACTTC
TRBJ2-7 | TRBV6-5 | NA | NA | CASSYSVSYEQYF | TGTGCCAGCAGTTACTCTGTCTCCTACGAGCAGTACTTC
TRBJ2-7 | TRBV4-1 | NA | NA | CASSQSRVDEQYF | TGCGCCAGCAGCCAAAGCAGGGTAGACGAGCAGTACTTC
TRBJ2-5 | TRBV28 | NA | TRBD1 | CASSLSRQGWGETQYF | TGTGCCAGCAGTTTATCCCGACAGGGGTGGGGAGAGACCCAGTACTTC
TRBJ2-6 | TRBV19 | NA | NA | CASSGGANVLTF | TGTGCCAGTAGTGGTGGGGCCAACGTCCTGACTTTC
TRBJ1-6 | TRBV14 | NA | NA | CASSRGSSYNSPLHF | TGTGCCAGCAGCCGAGGGAGCTCCTATAATTCACCCCTCCACTTT
TRBJ2-6 | TRBV7-3 | NA | NA | CASSLSPGVGANVLTF | TGTGCCAGCAGCTTATCGCCAGGGGTCGGGGCCAACGTCCTGACTTTC
TRBJ1-1 | TRBV7-9 | NA | NA | CASNPLTGTLNTEAFF | TGTGCCAGCAACCCCTTAACCGGGACTCTTAACACTGAAGCTTTCTTT
TRBJ2-1 | TRBV10-1 | NA | NA | CASSDFTEQFF | TGCGCCAGCAGTGATTTTACTGAGCAGTTCTTC
TRBJ1-3 | TRBV5-6 | NA | NA | CASSIGSVSTIYF | TGTGCCAGCAGCATCGGGTCTGTTAGCACCATATATTTT
TRBJ2-7 | TRBV3-1/TRBV3-2 | NA | TRBD1 | CASSQGRRQGREQYF | TGTGCCAGCAGCCAAGGGAGGAGACAGGGGAGGGAGCAGTACTTC
TRBJ2-7 | TRBV5-6 | few | NA | CASSLDTGKNYEQYF | TGTGCCAGCAGCTTGGATACAGGGAAGAACTACGAGCAGTACTTC